Presented here are 31 T cell receptor beta chains from one specimen sequenced in a study of chemoradiotherapy in HPV16-positive cancers. Sequenced by immunoSEQ multiplex PCR; TCRdb stores in-frame clones only, minus some. This sample yields a few thousand clones, of which roughly three quarters are seen a single time; about 13% belongs to the top ten. The sample was taken from a patient who underwent chemoradiotherapy. The receptors here all came from a human donor with HPV-associated anogenital cancer.

The chain carries TRBV13 and TRBJ1-6; D is undetermined. This CDR3 comprises 16 residues. The germline V and J ends were trimmed by 2 bases and 0 bases, with 8 bases remaining between them. Germline V CDR1 and CDR2: PRHDT, FYEKMQ (reference sequence). As DNA, the CDR3 is TGTGCCAGCAGCTTATCGGCAGGCTCCTATAATTCACCCCTCCACTTT. Translated: CASSLSAGSYNSPLHF.

A few counts support this clone. This chain connects TRBV27 to TRBJ1-2, with unresolved D. In germline, CDR1 is MNHEY, CDR2 SMNVEV (reference sequence). This CDR3 region has 14 residues. Between the trimmed V and J ends, which lost 5 bases and 7 bases, there was a span of 17 bases. CDR3 sequence: CASSTIDRLAGYTF. In nucleotides, the CDR3 is TGTGCCAGCAGTACAATCGACCGCCTAGCTGGCTACACCTTC.

V and J are TRBV6-1 and TRBJ2-5; D is possibly TRBD2 (6 bases). V dropped 1 base and J dropped 5 bases, with 29 bases sitting between them. Germline assignment: CDR1 MNHNS and CDR2 SASEGT. CDR3 length equals 20 residues. For the CDR3, the DNA is TGTGCCAGCAGTGAAGATGGATTTGGCAGGGTGTTTTCAGGGAGGGAGACCCAGTACTTC. Protein sequence: CASSEDGFGRVFSGRETQYF.

Only a few counts were recorded for this clone. This sequence joins TRBV4-1 and TRBJ2-7; perhaps TRBD1 as D (5 bases). Germline values: CDR1 MGHRA, CDR2 YSYEKL. The CDR3 consists of 16 residues. The V and J ends lost 0 bases and 2 bases respectively, with 14 bases between them. This CDR3 reads CASSQDPGLQTYEQYF. In DNA, the CDR3 is TGCGCCAGCAGCCAAGATCCAGGGCTCCAAACCTACGAGCAGTACTTC.

V gene TRBV27 combines with J gene TRBJ2-7; tentative D call: TRBD1 (6 bases). V dropped 6 bases and J dropped 0 bases, with 6 bases sitting between them. Germline V lookup: CDR1 MNHEY, CDR2 SMNVEV (reference sequence). The CDR3 contains 12 residues. CDR3 DNA sequence: TGTGCCAGCAGGACAGGCTCCTACGAGCAGTACTTC. It is translated as CASRTGSYEQYF.

V and J are TRBV7-9 and TRBJ2-2; D possibly matches TRBD1 or TRBD2 (7 bases each). This CDR3 region has 13 residues. The ends were cut back, 5 bases at V and 6 bases at J, with 10 bases in the middle. The germline gives CDR1 SEHNR, CDR2 FQNEAQ (reference sequence). In nucleotides, the CDR3 is TGTGCCAGCAGCCCAGGGGGGGCCGGGGAGCTGTTTTTT. It translates to CASSPGGAGELFF.

In its sample, this clone was seen once. V and J are TRBV25-1 and TRBJ2-1; TRBD2 agrees at 9 bases. This CDR3 has 14 amino acids. Per germline, CDR1 MGHDK and CDR2 SYGVNS. The V gene end was trimmed by 8 bases and the J gene end by 5 bases; junction bases not matched to a gene: 7. The CDR3 sequence: CASVSGRKHNEQFF. The DNA of the CDR3 is TGTGCCAGCGTTAGCGGGAGAAAACACAATGAGCAGTTCTTC.

This clone was detected only a few times. This sequence joins TRBV5-1 and TRBJ2-7; the match to TRBD1 covers 8 bases. The CDR3 spans 14 residues. Germline V gene data show CDR1 as SGHRS and CDR2 as YFSETQ. V lost 4 bases to trimming and J lost 7 bases; unmatched junction nucleotides: 10. The CDR3 here is CASSIQGGQSEQYF. CDR3 in DNA: TGCGCCAGCAGCATACAGGGGGGACAATCGGAGCAGTACTTC.

This clone was observed a few times. The J gene is TRBJ2-1, the V gene TRBV9; no definite D call. This CDR3 region has 15 residues. The germline V gene has CDR1 SGDLS and CDR2 YYNGEE. The ends were cut back, 0 bases at V and 0 bases at J, with 7 bases in the middle. The CDR3 protein is CASSVVDDSYNEQFF. The CDR3 DNA sequence: TGTGCCAGCAGCGTAGTGGATGACTCCTACAATGAGCAGTTCTTC.

The V call is TRBV29-1, the J call TRBJ1-6, with TRBD1 matching 7 bases. In germline, CDR1 is SQVTM, CDR2 ANQGSEA. The junction had 2 bases not matched to a gene; V was cut back by 4 bases and J by 5 bases. The CDR3 consists of 13 residues. The CDR3 is CSVGDSNNSPLHF. The CDR3 DNA sequence: TGCAGCGTTGGGGACAGTAATAATTCACCCCTCCACTTT.

The DNA for the CDR3 is TGTGCCAGCAGCTTGTCGGGAGTGGGGTCCTATGGCTACACCTTC. It is translated as CASSLSGVGSYGYTF. J is TRBJ1-2 and V is TRBV5-6, with D unclear. CDR1 is SGHDT, CDR2 YYEEEE, per germline. The CDR3 is 15 residues long. Trimming took off 1 base at V and 4 bases at J, with 14 bases between the two ends.

The V gene is TRBV28, the J gene TRBJ1-1; 8 nucleotides line up with TRBD1. Germline assignment: CDR1 MDHEN and CDR2 SYDVKM. The CDR3 is 16 residues long. The V and J ends lost 6 bases and 4 bases, in that order; junction bases with no gene match: 13. CDR3 DNA: TGTGCCAGCAGGTATACCCAGGGGGCGGGGGGCACTGAAGCTTTCTTT. The encoded protein is CASRYTQGAGGTEAFF.

The rearrangement joins TRBV4-2 to TRBJ2-1; 7 positions agree with TRBD1. The CDR3 runs to 16 residues. Germline values: CDR1 LGHNA, CDR2 YNFKEQ. Germline trimming cut 5 bases from V and 0 bases from J; bases unmatched to any gene: 7. The DNA for the CDR3 is TGTGCCAGCAGCGAAACCGGGACAGACTCCTACAATGAGCAGTTCTTC. Encoded protein: CASSETGTDSYNEQFF.

CDR3 amino acids: CASNPVGGYEQYF. The DNA for the CDR3 is TGTGCCAGCAACCCCGTAGGTGGCTACGAGCAGTACTTC. This chain links TRBV9 with TRBJ2-7; D remains ambiguous. The CDR3 runs 13 residues. Trimming took 6 bases from V and 3 from J, leaving 13 bases between them. The V gene's germline CDR1 is SGDLS and CDR2 YYNGEE.

The sample holds a few counts of this clone. The rearrangement joins TRBV12-5 to TRBJ2-2; D uncertain. CDR1 is LGHNT, CDR2 FRNRAP, per germline. V was trimmed by 2 bases and J by 3 bases, leaving 4 bases between them. The CDR3 sequence is 13 residues long. The CDR3 protein is CASGLRDTGELFF. The DNA of the CDR3 is TGTGCTAGTGGTTTGAGGGACACCGGGGAGCTGTTTTTT.

V gene TRBV5-4 combines with J gene TRBJ2-7; D unresolved. Per germline, CDR1 SGHNT and CDR2 YYREEE (reference sequence). The CDR3 covers 14 residues. Trimming took 2 bases from V and 0 from J, leaving 9 bases between them. The CDR3 loop reads CASSFDSSSYEQYF. The CDR3 DNA reads TGTGCCAGCAGCTTCGATAGCAGCTCCTACGAGCAGTACTTC.

V is TRBV6-1 and J is TRBJ2-7, with 8 nucleotides matching TRBD1. V shed 3 bases and J 6 bases; nucleotides not matched to a gene: 4. The CDR3 covers 13 residues. Germline V gives CDR1 MNHNS, CDR2 SASEGT. Written as DNA, the CDR3 is TGTGCCAGCAGTGAGTCGACAGGGGTCGAGCAGTACTTC. Protein product: CASSESTGVEQYF.

The chain joins TRBV20-1 to TRBJ1-1; no reliable D call. The ends were cut back, 6 bases at V and 7 bases at J, with 12 bases in the middle. CDR3 length equals 11 residues. CDR1 is DFQATT and CDR2 is SNEGSKA in the germline V gene (reference sequence). In nucleotides, the CDR3 is TGCAGTGCATTAAGCCAGATTGAAGCTTTCTTT. Its protein product is CSALSQIEAFF.

V gene TRBV7-9 combines with J gene TRBJ2-1; D is unclear. This CDR3 comprises 12 residues. CDR1 is SEHNR and CDR2 is FQNEAQ in the germline V gene (reference sequence). The V end lost 10 bases, the J end lost 0 bases, and 7 bases lay between the germline ends. CDR3 sequence (DNA): TGTGCCATAAAAGGCTCCTACAATGAGCAGTTCTTC. It yields the protein CAIKGSYNEQFF.

This rearrangement joins TRBV11-1 to TRBJ2-1, with TRBD2 matching over 8 bases. J was trimmed by 15 bases and V by 5 bases; bases with no gene match: 9. CDR1 SGHAT and CDR2 FQDESV come from the germline V gene (reference sequence). CDR3 length: 12 residues. The CDR3 DNA reads TGTGCCAGCAGCCCCGGGGCGGGAGGCCCGTTCTTC. Translation: CASSPGAGGPFF.

The chain recombines TRBV5-1 with TRBJ2-1; D perhaps matches TRBD1 (6 bases). V shed 0 bases and J shed 0 bases, with 16 bases lying between them. Germline CDR1 SGHRS, CDR2 YFSETQ. The CDR3 is 18 residues long. CDR3 coding DNA: TGCGCCAGCAGCTTGGGCAGGGGTCTTTCGAGCTCCTACAATGAGCAGTTCTTC. Translating gives CASSLGRGLSSSYNEQFF.

The genes are TRBV9 and TRBJ2-1; unclear D gene. The CDR3 consists of 15 residues. Per germline, CDR1 SGDLS and CDR2 YYNGEE. V lost 0 bases and J 5 bases, leaving 12 bases between the germline ends. CDR3 in amino acids: CASSVASANNNEQFF. The DNA for the CDR3 is TGTGCCAGCAGCGTAGCCTCGGCCAATAACAATGAGCAGTTCTTC.

The V gene is TRBV6-1, the J gene TRBJ2-1; possibly TRBD2 for D (5 bases). The CDR3 totals 14 residues. Germline loops: CDR1 MNHNS, CDR2 SASEGT. V was pared by 6 bases and J by 8 bases, with 17 bases between. CDR3 protein: CASRDGGGRHEQFF. The CDR3 DNA reads TGTGCCAGCAGGGACGGAGGAGGTAGGCATGAGCAGTTCTTC.

This clone has just a few counts. V gene TRBV7-2 combines with J gene TRBJ1-5, with D unresolved. Germline values: CDR1 SGHTA, CDR2 FQGNSA. The germline V and J ends were trimmed by 2 bases and 6 bases, with 5 bases remaining between them. CDR3 length: 12 residues. CDR3 protein: CASSLKGQPQHF. As DNA, the CDR3 is TGTGCCAGCAGCTTAAAGGGTCAGCCCCAGCATTTT.

V is TRBV6-1 and J is TRBJ1-3, with TRBD1 identical over 7 bases. The CDR3 sequence is 14 residues long. V lost 8 bases and J lost 0; bases outside the gene matches: 4. Germline CDR1 reads MNHNS; CDR2 reads SASEGT. CDR3 residues: CASVRGGSGNTIYF. For the CDR3, the DNA is TGTGCCAGCGTCAGGGGGGGCTCTGGAAACACCATATATTTT.

This chain links TRBV7-3 with TRBJ2-1, with 11 bases identical to TRBD2. The CDR3 has 15 amino acids. Trimming took 5 bases from V and 6 from J; bases not matched to a gene: 6. Germline CDR1 reads SGHTA; CDR2 reads FQGTGA. The CDR3 spells CASSVLAGGINEQFF. CDR3 sequence (DNA): TGTGCCAGCAGCGTTCTAGCGGGAGGAATCAATGAGCAGTTCTTC.

This sequence joins TRBV5-6 and TRBJ1-5; the match to TRBD1 covers 8 bases. The CDR3 is made up of 16 amino acids. Losses at the gene ends were 3 bases for V and 4 bases for J; bases not matched to a gene: 9. CDR1 is SGHDT, CDR2 YYEEEE, per germline. CDR3 nucleotide sequence: TGTGCCAGCAGCTCATACAGGGGGAGAATGAATCAGCCCCAGCATTTT. As protein: CASSSYRGRMNQPQHF.

V is TRBV7-2 and J is TRBJ2-3; TRBD1 agrees at 9 bases. J gave up 11 bases and V 5 bases, and 5 bases lay outside the gene matches. Germline V lookup: CDR1 SGHTA, CDR2 FQGNSA. CDR3 length: 12 residues. The CDR3 spells CASSPGTGRQYF. In DNA, the CDR3 is TGTGCCAGCAGCCCCGGGACAGGGCGGCAGTATTTT.

The DNA for the CDR3 is TGCGCCAGCAGCTGGAGCGGGGCCGAGCAGTACTTC. It specifies CASSWSGAEQYF. The chain couples TRBV5-1 to TRBJ2-7, with TRBD2 identical over 7 bases. The CDR3 extends over 12 amino acids. Germline V gives CDR1 SGHRS, CDR2 YFSETQ. V trimming: 3 bases; J trimming: 6 bases; junction bases outside the gene matches: 3.

The chain employs TRBV19 and TRBJ1-5, with D possibly matching TRBD1 (6 bases). Trimming cost V 3 bases and J 5 bases, with 14 bases left between them. Per germline, CDR1 LNHDA and CDR2 SQIVND (reference sequence). There are 15 residues in the CDR3. The CDR3 protein is CASSISTGPHQPQHF. DNA of the CDR3: TGTGCCAGTAGTATTAGTACAGGGCCCCATCAGCCCCAGCATTTT.

This chain connects TRBV2 to TRBJ2-7; D unresolved. The V gene lost 1 base and the J gene lost 2 bases, with 6 bases spanning the gap. Per the germline V gene, CDR1 is SNHLY and CDR2 is FYNNEI. The CDR3 is 13 residues long. The CDR3 bases are TGTGCCAGCAGTGAAGACGGAGCCTACGAGCAGTACTTC. This gives the protein CASSEDGAYEQYF.